This T cell receptor (beta chain) derives from a study of T-cell memory formation after mild COVID-19. About the research overall: Each donor largely had its own TCR clusters. General observations from the study: Memory from before infection featured some responding clones, which suggests cross-reactive memory joined. For contracting clones, CD4+ ones sat mainly in CM and EM, CD8+ in EMRA. Researchers could not confirm that second-wave clones peaking on day 37 targeted SARS-CoV-2.

Between the trimmed V and J ends, which lost 4 bases and 7 bases, there was a span of 14 bases. CDR1 and CDR2 from the germline V gene are SGHTA and FQGNSA. The CDR3 contains 14 residues. In its sample, this clonotype was seen many times. Its antigen is undetermined. Each CDR3 protein is one row after TCRdb ran MiXCR on the 5' RACE reads. The repertoire holds 300,000 to 400,000 distinct CDR3 sequences, with 10% to 15% as singletons. The sample taken for sequencing was PBMCs or a T cell subset sorted from them (not recorded which). J is TRBJ1-5 and V is TRBV7-2, with D possibly TRBD1 on 5 matching bases. This TCR came from a man between 18 and 35 years old who had mild COVID-19 (a few samples of this study predate the infection). Cell type and time point are not known. In DNA, the CDR3 is TGTGCCAGCAGCTACGCAGGGTCGAGACAGCCCCAGCATTTT. Translated: CASSYAGSRQPQHF.